The 12 T cell receptor beta chains listed next were all sequenced from one sample in a study of cytomegalovirus exposure and HLA in healthy donors. The table came from immunoSEQ multiplex PCR; TCRdb's copy has only in-frame clones and leaves some out. The sample yields about 130,000 clones, about 96% seen once. The sample taken for sequencing was PBMCs. The receptors originated from a man between 18 and 35 years old in good health and CMV-seronegative.

V is TRBV25-1 and J is TRBJ2-5; 7 bases map to TRBD2. The germline V gene encodes CDR1 MGHDK and CDR2 SYGVNS. This CDR3 region has 17 residues. V lost 0 bases and J lost 4; bases outside the gene matches: 11. CDR3 sequence reads: CASSEYGRAGVRETQYF. Written as DNA, the CDR3 is TGTGCCAGCAGTGAATATGGGCGGGCGGGAGTCAGAGAGACCCAGTACTTC.

This clone was seen once. The V gene is TRBV28, the J gene TRBJ2-1, with TRBD2 identical over 13 bases. The CDR3 is made up of 16 amino acids. Germline V CDR1 and CDR2: MDHEN, SYDVKM. The V and J ends lost 3 bases and 8 bases, in that order; junction bases with no gene match: 7. CDR3 sequence: CASSFGLAGVGHEQFF. In DNA form, the CDR3 reads TGTGCCAGCAGTTTCGGACTAGCGGGAGTGGGGCATGAGCAGTTCTTC. Full variable domain (remainder filled in from reference TRBV28 and TRBJ2-1): DVKVTQSSRYLVKRTGEKVFLECVQDMDHENMFWYRQDPGLGLRLIYFSYDVKMKEKGDIPEGYSVSREKKERFSLILESASTNQTSMYLCASSFGLAGVGHEQFFGPGTRLTVL.

This chain connects TRBV7-2 to TRBJ2-3, with D possibly being TRBD2 (5 bases). V lost 2 bases, J lost 0 bases, and 12 bases lay in between. CDR3 length: 16 residues. The V gene's germline CDR1 is SGHTA and CDR2 FQGNSA. CDR3 bases: TGTGCCAGCAGCTTATTTGGCGGGCCTAGCACAGATACGCAGTATTTT. Residues: CASSLFGGPSTDTQYF.

This clone has only one observation. CDR3 DNA: TGTGCCAGCAGCTTGTACCTAGCGGGAGGCCCCTTAGATACGCAGTATTTT. Amino acids: CASSLYLAGGPLDTQYF. This rearrangement joins TRBV5-4 to TRBJ2-3, with 11 bases matching TRBD2. Looked up from germline, CDR1 is SGHNT and CDR2 is YYREEE (reference sequence). The CDR3 is 17 amino acids. The J segment lost 5 bases and the V segment lost 1 base, leaving 9 bases of the junction unmatched.

The gene calls are TRBV2 and TRBJ2-1; 8 nucleotides align to TRBD2. With 4 bases clipped from V and 8 bases from J, the junction kept 13 bases outside the gene matches. Germline CDR1 is SNHLY and CDR2 is FYNNEI. The CDR3 consists of 16 residues. The CDR3 DNA is TGTGCCAGCAGTGGAAAATGGGCGGGAGGTCGCGATGAGCAGTTCTTC. This sequence encodes CASSGKWAGGRDEQFF.

This clone has only one observation. The V call is TRBV5-1, the J call TRBJ1-2, with D hard to call. Between the trimmed V and J ends, which lost 4 bases and 7 bases, there was a span of 11 bases. Germline assignment: CDR1 SGHRS and CDR2 YFSETQ. The CDR3 consists of 12 residues. Written as DNA, the CDR3 is TGCGCCAGCAGCCTGTCCGGCGGTGGCTACACCTTC. Amino acids: CASSLSGGGYTF.

V and J are TRBV5-6 and TRBJ1-2; TRBD1 matches 8 bases. The ends lost 4 bases at V and 7 bases at J; junction bases unmatched: 12. The CDR3 covers 15 residues. CDR1 and CDR2 from the germline V gene are SGHDT and YYEEEE. As DNA, the CDR3 is TGTGCCAGCAGCGCCATGGCGCAGGGGGCATCTGGCTACACCTTC. Translating gives CASSAMAQGASGYTF.

The chain uses TRBV4-3 and TRBJ1-5; the D gene is possibly TRBD1 (5 bases). The CDR3 spans 16 residues. CDR1 is LGHNA and CDR2 is YSLEER in the germline V gene. The V gene lost 1 base and the J gene lost 7 bases, with 17 bases spanning the gap. The CDR3 loop reads CASSQAVSGQGQPQHF. The CDR3 coding sequence is TGCGCCAGCAGCCAAGCTGTCTCAGGGCAGGGACAGCCCCAGCATTTT.

This chain links TRBV6-4 with TRBJ2-2, with 10 bases that match TRBD2. Germline-derived CDR1 and CDR2 are MRHNA and SNTAGT. The CDR3 has 15 amino acids. The trim removed 4 bases at V and 1 base at J, leaving 0 bases unmatched. The CDR3 DNA sequence: TGTGCCAGCAGTGGGACTAGCGGGAACACCGGGGAGCTGTTTTTT. Translation gives CASSGTSGNTGELFF.

This chain joins TRBV5-1 and TRBJ1-1; D gene unclear. The CDR3 loop spans 13 amino acids. The V end was cut by 0 bases, the J end by 4 bases, with 7 bases between. Germline V lookup: CDR1 SGHRS, CDR2 YFSETQ. The CDR3: CASSLGQTTEAFF. The CDR3 coding sequence is TGCGCCAGCAGCTTGGGGCAAACCACTGAAGCTTTCTTT.

The chain joins TRBV30 to TRBJ2-1; 11 bases match TRBD2. This CDR3 spans 16 amino acids. V dropped 4 bases and J dropped 5; count of bases not matched to a gene: 10. CDR1 is GTSNPN and CDR2 is SVGIG in the germline V gene (reference sequence). CDR3 nucleotide sequence: TGTGCCTGGATAATCAAGGCTAGCGGGAGGAACAATGAGCAGTTCTTC. It codes for CAWIIKASGRNNEQFF.

The rearrangement uses TRBV19 and TRBJ2-3, with 10 positions matching TRBD2. The germline CDR1 and CDR2 sequences are LNHDA and SQIVND (reference sequence). The CDR3 extends over 16 amino acids. With 3 bases clipped from V and 3 bases from J, the junction kept 6 bases outside the gene matches. CDR3 loop: CASSILAGEVTDTQYF. The CDR3 DNA follows: TGTGCCAGTAGTATCCTAGCGGGAGAAGTAACAGATACGCAGTATTTT.